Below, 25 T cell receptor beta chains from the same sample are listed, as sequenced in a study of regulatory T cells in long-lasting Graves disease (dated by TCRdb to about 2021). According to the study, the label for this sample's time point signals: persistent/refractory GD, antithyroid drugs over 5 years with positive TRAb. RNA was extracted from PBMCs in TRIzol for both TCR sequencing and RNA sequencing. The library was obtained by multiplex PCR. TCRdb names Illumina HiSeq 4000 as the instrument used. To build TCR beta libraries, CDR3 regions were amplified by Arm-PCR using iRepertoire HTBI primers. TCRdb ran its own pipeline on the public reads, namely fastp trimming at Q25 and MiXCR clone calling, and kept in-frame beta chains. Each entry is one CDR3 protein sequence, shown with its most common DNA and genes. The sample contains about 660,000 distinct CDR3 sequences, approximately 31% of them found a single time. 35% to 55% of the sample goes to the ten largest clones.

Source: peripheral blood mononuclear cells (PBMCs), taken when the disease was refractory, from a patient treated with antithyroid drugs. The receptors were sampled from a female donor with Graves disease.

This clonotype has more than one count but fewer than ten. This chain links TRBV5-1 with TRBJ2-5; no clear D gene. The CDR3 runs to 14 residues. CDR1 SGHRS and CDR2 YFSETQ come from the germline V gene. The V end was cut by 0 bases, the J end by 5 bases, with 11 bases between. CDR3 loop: CASSLEAPVETQYF. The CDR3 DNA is TGCGCCAGCAGCTTGGAAGCCCCAGTGGAGACCCAGTACTTC.

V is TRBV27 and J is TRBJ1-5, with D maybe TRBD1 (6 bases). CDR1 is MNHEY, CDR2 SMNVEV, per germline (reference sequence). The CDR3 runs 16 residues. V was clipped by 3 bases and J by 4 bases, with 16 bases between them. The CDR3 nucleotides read TGTGCCAGCAGTTTCCCGGGAGGGGGAGGGAATCAGCCCCAGCATTTT. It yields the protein CASSFPGGGGNQPQHF.

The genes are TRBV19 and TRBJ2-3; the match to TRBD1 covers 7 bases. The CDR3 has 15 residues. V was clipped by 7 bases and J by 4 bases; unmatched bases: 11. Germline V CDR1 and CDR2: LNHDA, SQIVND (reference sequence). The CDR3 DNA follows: TGTGCCAGTACTCGCTACAGGGGTCTCCCAGATACGCAGTATTTT. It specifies CASTRYRGLPDTQYF. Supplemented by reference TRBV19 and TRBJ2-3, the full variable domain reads DGGITQSPKYLFRKEGQNVTLSCEQNLNHDAMYWYRQDPGQGLRLIYYSQIVNDFQKGDIAEGYSVSREKKESFPLTVTSAQKNPTAFYLCASTRYRGLPDTQYFGPGTRLTVL.

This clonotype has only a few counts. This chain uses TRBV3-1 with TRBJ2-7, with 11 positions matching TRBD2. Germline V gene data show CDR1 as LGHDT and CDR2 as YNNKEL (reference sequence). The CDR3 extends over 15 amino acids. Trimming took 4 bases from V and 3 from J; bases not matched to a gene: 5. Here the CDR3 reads CASSLMTSGIYEQYF. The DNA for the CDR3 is TGTGCCAGCAGCCTAATGACTAGCGGGATCTACGAGCAGTACTTC.

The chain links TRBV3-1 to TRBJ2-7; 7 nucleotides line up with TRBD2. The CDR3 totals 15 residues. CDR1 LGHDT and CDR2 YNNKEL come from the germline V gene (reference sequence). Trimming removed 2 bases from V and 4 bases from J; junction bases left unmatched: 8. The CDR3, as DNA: TGTGCCAGCAGCCAATCTCCCGACGGGAGGTACGAGCAGTACTTC. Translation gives CASSQSPDGRYEQYF.

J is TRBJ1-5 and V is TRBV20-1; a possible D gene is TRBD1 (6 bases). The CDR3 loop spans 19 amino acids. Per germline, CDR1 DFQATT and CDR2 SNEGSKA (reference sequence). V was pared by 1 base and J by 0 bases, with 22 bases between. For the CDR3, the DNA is TGCAGTGCTAGAGTTTTAGCGCCGGGGGCTCCCGTTAGCAATCAGCCCCAGCATTTT. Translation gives CSARVLAPGAPVSNQPQHF.

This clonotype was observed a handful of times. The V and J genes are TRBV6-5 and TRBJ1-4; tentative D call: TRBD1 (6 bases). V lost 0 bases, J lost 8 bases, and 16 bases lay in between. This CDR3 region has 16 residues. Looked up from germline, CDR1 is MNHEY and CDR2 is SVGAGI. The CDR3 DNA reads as TGTGCCAGCAGTTACTCGAGAGCGGGGGCGGAGGAAAAACTGTTTTTT. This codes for CASSYSRAGAEEKLFF.

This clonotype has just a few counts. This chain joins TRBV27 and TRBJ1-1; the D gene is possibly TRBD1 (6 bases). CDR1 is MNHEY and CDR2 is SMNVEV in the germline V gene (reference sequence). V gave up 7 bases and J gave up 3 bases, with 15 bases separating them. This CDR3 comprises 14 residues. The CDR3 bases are TGTGCCAGCACCCCGGAAAGGGGGGACACTGAAGCTTTCTTT. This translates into CASTPERGDTEAFF.

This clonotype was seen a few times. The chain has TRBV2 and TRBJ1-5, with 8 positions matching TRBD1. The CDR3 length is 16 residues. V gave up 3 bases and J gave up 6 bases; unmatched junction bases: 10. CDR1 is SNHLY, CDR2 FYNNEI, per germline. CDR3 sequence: CASSDARQGTGQPQHF. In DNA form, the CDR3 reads TGTGCCAGCAGTGACGCGAGACAGGGGACGGGTCAGCCCCAGCATTTT.

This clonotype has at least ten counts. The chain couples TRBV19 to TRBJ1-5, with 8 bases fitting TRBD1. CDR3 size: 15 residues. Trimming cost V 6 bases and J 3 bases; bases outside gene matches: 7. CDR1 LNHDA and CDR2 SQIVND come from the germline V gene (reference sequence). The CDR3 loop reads CASSRSTGANQPQHF. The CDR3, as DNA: TGTGCCAGTAGCAGATCGACAGGGGCCAATCAGCCCCAGCATTTT.

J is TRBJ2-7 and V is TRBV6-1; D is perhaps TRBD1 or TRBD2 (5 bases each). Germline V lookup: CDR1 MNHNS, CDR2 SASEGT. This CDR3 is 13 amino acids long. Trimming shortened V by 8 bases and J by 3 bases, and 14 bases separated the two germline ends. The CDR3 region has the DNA TGTGCCAGCCTCCGGGCAGGGAGCTACGAGCAGTACTTC. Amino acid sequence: CASLRAGSYEQYF.

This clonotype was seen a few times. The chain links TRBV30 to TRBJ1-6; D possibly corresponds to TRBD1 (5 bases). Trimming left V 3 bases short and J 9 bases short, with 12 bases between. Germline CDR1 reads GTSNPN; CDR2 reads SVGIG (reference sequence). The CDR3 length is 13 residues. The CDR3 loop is CAWSPGNISPLHF. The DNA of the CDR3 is TGTGCCTGGAGCCCAGGGAATATTTCACCCCTCCACTTT.

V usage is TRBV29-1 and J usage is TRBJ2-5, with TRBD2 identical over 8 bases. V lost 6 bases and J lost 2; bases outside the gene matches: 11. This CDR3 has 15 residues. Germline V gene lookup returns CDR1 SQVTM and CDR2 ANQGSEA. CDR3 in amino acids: CSVIPRASGQETQYF. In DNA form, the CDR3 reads TGCAGCGTCATCCCTCGGGCTAGCGGGCAAGAGACCCAGTACTTC.

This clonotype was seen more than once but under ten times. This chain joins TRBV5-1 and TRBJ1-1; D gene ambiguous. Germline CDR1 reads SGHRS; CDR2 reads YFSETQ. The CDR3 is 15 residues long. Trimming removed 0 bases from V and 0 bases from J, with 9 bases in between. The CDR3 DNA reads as TGCGCCAGCAGCTTGGAATCGGGTATGAACACTGAAGCTTTCTTT. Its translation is CASSLESGMNTEAFF.

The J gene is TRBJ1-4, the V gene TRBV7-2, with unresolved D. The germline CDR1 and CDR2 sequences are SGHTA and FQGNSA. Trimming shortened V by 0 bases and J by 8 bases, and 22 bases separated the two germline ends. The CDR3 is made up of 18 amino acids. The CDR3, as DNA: TGTGCCAGCAGCTTAGCGGAGCGGATTTCCACGCGAAGGGAAAAACTGTTTTTT. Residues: CASSLAERISTRREKLFF.

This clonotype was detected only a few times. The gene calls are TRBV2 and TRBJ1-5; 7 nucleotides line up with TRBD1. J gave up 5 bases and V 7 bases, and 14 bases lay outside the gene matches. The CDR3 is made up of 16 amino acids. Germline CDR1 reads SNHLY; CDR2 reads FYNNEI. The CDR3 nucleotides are TGTGCCAGCACCCCTGGCGACAGGGCGAGCGATCAGCCCCAGCATTTT. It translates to CASTPGDRASDQPQHF.

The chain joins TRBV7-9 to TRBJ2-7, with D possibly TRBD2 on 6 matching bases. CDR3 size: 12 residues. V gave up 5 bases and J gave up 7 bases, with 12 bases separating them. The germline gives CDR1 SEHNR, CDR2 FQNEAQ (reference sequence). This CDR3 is CASSRPRGEQYF. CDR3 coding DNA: TGTGCCAGCAGCCGACCGCGGGGAGAGCAGTACTTC.

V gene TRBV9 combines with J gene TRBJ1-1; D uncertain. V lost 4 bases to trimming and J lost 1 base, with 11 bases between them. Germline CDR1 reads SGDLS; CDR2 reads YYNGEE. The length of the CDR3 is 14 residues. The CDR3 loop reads CASSIRGTNTEAFF. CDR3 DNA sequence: TGTGCCAGCAGCATCCGGGGAACGAACACTGAAGCTTTCTTT.

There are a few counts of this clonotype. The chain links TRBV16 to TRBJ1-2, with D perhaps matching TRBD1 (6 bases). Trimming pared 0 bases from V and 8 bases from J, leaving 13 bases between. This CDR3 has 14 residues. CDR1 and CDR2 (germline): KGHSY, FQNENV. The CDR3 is CASSQSDSLYGYTF. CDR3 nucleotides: TGTGCCAGCAGCCAATCGGACAGTTTATACGGCTACACCTTC.

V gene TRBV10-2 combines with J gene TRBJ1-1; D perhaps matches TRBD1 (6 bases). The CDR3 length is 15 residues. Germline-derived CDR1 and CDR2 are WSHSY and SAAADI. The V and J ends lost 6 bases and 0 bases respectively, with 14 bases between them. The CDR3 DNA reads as TGCGCCAGCAGAAGCCTGGACAGATTGAACACTGAAGCTTTCTTT. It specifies CASRSLDRLNTEAFF.

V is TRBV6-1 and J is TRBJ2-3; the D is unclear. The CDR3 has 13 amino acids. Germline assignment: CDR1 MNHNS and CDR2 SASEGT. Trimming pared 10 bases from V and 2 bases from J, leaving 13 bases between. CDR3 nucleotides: TGTGCCACTTCGGAATCCTTCACAGATACGCAGTATTTT. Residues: CATSESFTDTQYF.

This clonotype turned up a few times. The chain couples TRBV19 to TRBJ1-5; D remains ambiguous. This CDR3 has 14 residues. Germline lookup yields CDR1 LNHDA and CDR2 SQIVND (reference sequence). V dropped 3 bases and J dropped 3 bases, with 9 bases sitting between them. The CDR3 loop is CASSIRRDNQPQHF. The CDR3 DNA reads TGTGCCAGTAGTATTAGGAGGGACAATCAGCCCCAGCATTTT. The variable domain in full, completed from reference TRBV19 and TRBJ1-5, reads DGGITQSPKYLFRKEGQNVTLSCEQNLNHDAMYWYRQDPGQGLRLIYYSQIVNDFQKGDIAEGYSVSREKKESFPLTVTSAQKNPTAFYLCASSIRRDNQPQHFGDGTRLSIL.

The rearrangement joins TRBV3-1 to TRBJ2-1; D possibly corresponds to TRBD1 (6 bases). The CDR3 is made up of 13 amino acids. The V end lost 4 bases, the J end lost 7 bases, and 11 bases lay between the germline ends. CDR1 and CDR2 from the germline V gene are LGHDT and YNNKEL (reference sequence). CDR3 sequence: CASSPQGLNEQFF. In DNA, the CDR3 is TGTGCCAGCAGCCCACAGGGTCTGAATGAGCAGTTCTTC.

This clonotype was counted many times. Here the CDR3 reads CSAREGETQYF. The CDR3 nucleotides are TGCAGTGCTAGGGAGGGGGAGACCCAGTACTTC. This chain connects TRBV20-1 to TRBJ2-5; maybe TRBD2 (6 bases). Germline CDR1 DFQATT, CDR2 SNEGSKA (reference sequence). CDR3 length: 11 residues. Trimming removed 3 bases from V and 5 bases from J, with 7 bases in between.

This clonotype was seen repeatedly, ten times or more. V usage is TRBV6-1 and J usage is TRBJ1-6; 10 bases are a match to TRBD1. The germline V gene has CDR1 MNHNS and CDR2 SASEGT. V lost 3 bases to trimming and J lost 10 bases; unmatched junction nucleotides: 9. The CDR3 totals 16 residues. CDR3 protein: CASSDNPGQGRSPLHF. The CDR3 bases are TGTGCCAGCAGTGACAATCCGGGACAGGGGAGATCACCCCTCCACTTT.